The 27 T cell receptor beta chains below come from one sample, sequenced in a study of cytomegalovirus exposure and HLA in healthy donors (dated by TCRdb to 2016 to 2017). Library preparation used the immunoSEQ multiplex PCR assay. In TCRdb, the immuneACCESS table is reduced to in-frame sequences with V and J assigned. These tables do not hold every clone; where another copy was compared, an unresolved V gene accounts for under half, and the others remain unexplained. The sample table lists about 110,000 clones, 70% to 90% of them with a count of one. The ten top clones hold over 1.3% of the sample. Sequencing was performed on PBMCs. These receptor sequences come from a woman aged 25 to 39 in good health and CMV-seropositive.

The V gene is TRBV7-2, the J gene TRBJ1-2; TRBD1 matches at 8 bases. With 5 bases clipped from V and 8 bases from J, the junction kept 10 bases outside the gene matches. Germline-derived CDR1 and CDR2 are SGHTA and FQGNSA. The CDR3 is 14 amino acids. CDR3 nucleotide sequence: TGTGCCAGCAGCCCGACAGGGGCCGCTATAGGCTACACCTTC. This gives the protein CASSPTGAAIGYTF.

This chain connects TRBV9 to TRBJ2-7, with 7 positions matching TRBD2. The CDR3 has 15 amino acids. The V gene's germline CDR1 is SGDLS and CDR2 YYNGEE. V trimming: 0 bases; J trimming: 1 base; junction bases outside the gene matches: 4. This CDR3 reads CASSVDGGRSYEQYF. The CDR3, as DNA: TGTGCCAGCAGCGTAGACGGCGGGAGATCCTACGAGCAGTACTTC.

J is TRBJ2-1 and V is TRBV7-2, with 7 bases lining up with TRBD2. V lost 5 bases to trimming and J lost 9 bases; unmatched junction nucleotides: 16. This CDR3 comprises 16 residues. Germline V gene lookup returns CDR1 SGHTA and CDR2 FQGNSA. CDR3 sequence reads: CASSPQTGGGLGEQFF. CDR3 sequence (DNA): TGTGCCAGCAGCCCTCAGACTGGGGGAGGGTTGGGTGAGCAGTTCTTC.

V gene TRBV6-1 combines with J gene TRBJ1-2; TRBD1 is a possible D gene (5 bases). V was clipped by 1 base and J by 8 bases, with 20 bases between them. CDR3 length: 16 amino acids. CDR1 is MNHNS, CDR2 SASEGT, per germline. CDR3 protein: CASSEGGGTGLAGYTF. The DNA of the CDR3 is TGTGCCAGCAGTGAAGGTGGGGGGACGGGTTTAGCCGGCTACACCTTC.

The V gene is TRBV5-3, the J gene TRBJ2-5; 10 positions match TRBD2. TRBV5-3 is noted as an ORF with a role that remains uncertain. The CDR3 runs to 17 residues. Germline trimming cut 6 bases from V and 5 bases from J; bases unmatched to any gene: 16. Written as DNA, the CDR3 is TGTGCCAGAAAGATCAACAGCGGGGGGGCCGCTTGTGAGACCCAGTACTTC. Residues: CARKINSGGAACETQYF.

V is TRBV4-3 and J is TRBJ2-3; TRBD2 matches at 13 bases. This CDR3 contains 15 residues. CDR1 is LGHNA, CDR2 YSLEER, per germline. With V trimmed by 6 bases and J by 4 bases, 4 bases remained unmatched. Written as DNA, the CDR3 is TGCGCCAGCAGTCCGGGACTAGCGGGATCAGATACGCAGTATTTT. Its translation: CASSPGLAGSDTQYF.

The genes are TRBV18 and TRBJ1-1; 8 bases align to TRBD1. With 5 bases clipped from V and 0 bases from J, the junction kept 5 bases outside the gene matches. This CDR3 is 15 amino acids long. Germline values: CDR1 KGHSH, CDR2 LQKENI. CDR3 residues: CASSFSQGVNTEAFF. The CDR3 nucleotides read TGTGCCAGCTCATTTTCACAGGGGGTGAACACTGAAGCTTTCTTT.

A note on this clone: At one of its ends the junction is not consistent with the germline gene, which may arise from a read error. The chain employs TRBV7-7 and TRBJ2-5; possible D gene TRBD1, 5 bases. From germline, CDR1 is SSHAT and CDR2 FNYEAQ (reference sequence). The CDR3 spans 15 residues. The CDR3 nucleotides are TGTGCTAGCAGCTTAGCTGCAGGGTCCCAAGAGACCCAGTACTTC. As protein: CASSLAAGSQETQYF.

The chain has TRBV29-1 and TRBJ2-7, with 9 bases that match TRBD1. V lost 6 bases to trimming and J lost 3 bases; unmatched junction nucleotides: 3. Germline V gives CDR1 SQVTM, CDR2 ANQGSEA. This CDR3 is 12 amino acids long. The CDR3 sequence is CSVGQGLYEQYF. The CDR3 DNA sequence: TGCAGCGTGGGACAGGGACTCTACGAGCAGTACTTC.

V is TRBV5-1 and J is TRBJ1-6, with D uncertain. Germline lookup yields CDR1 SGHRS and CDR2 YFSETQ. V lost 3 bases and J 8 bases, leaving 12 bases between the germline ends. The length of the CDR3 is 14 residues. CDR3 sequence: CASSSGSRDSPLHF. The CDR3 nucleotides are TGCGCCAGCAGCTCCGGGTCGAGGGATTCACCCCTCCACTTT.

The chain joins TRBV6-6 to TRBJ1-1; D unclear. CDR1 is MNHNY, CDR2 SVGAGI, per germline (reference sequence). This CDR3 is built from 13 residues. V was pared by 4 bases and J by 2 bases, with 8 bases between. CDR3 DNA sequence: TGTGCCAGCAGTTCACATAGCAACACTGAAGCTTTCTTT. It yields the protein CASSSHSNTEAFF.

The gene calls are TRBV7-3 and TRBJ2-2; D possibly corresponds to TRBD1 (5 bases). Trimming left V 2 bases short and J 3 bases short, with 7 bases between. Germline-derived CDR1 and CDR2 are SGHTA and FQGTGA. This CDR3 is 14 amino acids long. CDR3 loop: CASSLAGYTGELFF. DNA of the CDR3: TGTGCCAGCAGCTTAGCAGGGTACACCGGGGAGCTGTTTTTT. The complete variable domain, with remaining parts taken from reference TRBV7-3 and TRBJ2-2, reads GAGVSQTPSNKVTEKGKYVELRCDPISGHTALYWYRQSLGQGPEFLIYFQGTGAADDSGLPNDRFFAVRPEGSVSTLKIQRTERGDSAVYLCASSLAGYTGELFFGEGSRLTVL.

The gene calls are TRBV11-2 and TRBJ2-1; 11 bases agree with TRBD2. The germline V gene encodes CDR1 SGHAT and CDR2 FQNNGV. The CDR3 contains 15 residues. Trimming removed 5 bases from V and 4 bases from J; junction bases left unmatched: 4. The CDR3 DNA sequence: TGTGCCAGCAGCCCAGGACTAGCGGGTTACAATGAGCAGTTCTTC. Protein: CASSPGLAGYNEQFF.

The chain employs TRBV28 and TRBJ1-2; 8 nucleotides agree with TRBD1. Trimming removed 6 bases from V and 4 bases from J; junction bases left unmatched: 4. Germline V gives CDR1 MDHEN, CDR2 SYDVKM. This CDR3 has 13 residues. The DNA for the CDR3 is TGTGCCAGCAGGTCCCAGGGGGCCTATGGCTACACCTTC. It translates to CASRSQGAYGYTF.

The V gene is TRBV28, the J gene TRBJ1-1, with 9 bases matching TRBD1. The CDR3 sequence is 13 residues long. CDR1 is MDHEN, CDR2 SYDVKM, per germline. V lost 6 bases, J lost 1 base, and 0 bases stayed unmatched. The CDR3 bases are TGTGCCAGCAGGGGACAGGGGAACACTGAAGCTTTCTTT. This gives the protein CASRGQGNTEAFF.

V and J are TRBV7-2 and TRBJ1-2; D possibly corresponds to TRBD1 (5 bases). The CDR3 is 15 residues long. The V gene's germline CDR1 is SGHTA and CDR2 FQGNSA. V lost 5 bases, J lost 4 bases, and 17 bases lay in between. CDR3 amino acids: CASSPRVWGGYGYTF. DNA for the CDR3: TGTGCCAGCAGCCCCCGGGTATGGGGGGGCTATGGCTACACCTTC.

The chain carries TRBV19 and TRBJ2-7, with D uncertain. Germline-derived CDR1 and CDR2 are LNHDA and SQIVND (reference sequence). The CDR3 totals 14 residues. The V end was cut by 2 bases, the J end by 0 bases, with 8 bases between. In nucleotides, the CDR3 is TGTGCCAGTAGTATAAGCACGAGCTCCTACGAGCAGTACTTC. Protein: CASSISTSSYEQYF.

The chain combines TRBV7-2 with TRBJ2-4; TRBD2 might be the D (5 bases). V was clipped by 4 bases and J by 0 bases, with 13 bases between them. Germline values: CDR1 SGHTA, CDR2 FQGNSA. This CDR3 has 16 amino acids. The chain's CDR3 is CASSSKRTLAKNIQYF. CDR3 nucleotide sequence: TGTGCCAGCAGCTCGAAGCGGACTCTAGCCAAAAACATTCAGTACTTC.

The rearrangement joins TRBV18 to TRBJ1-1, with TRBD1 matching 9 bases. Per the germline V gene, CDR1 is KGHSH and CDR2 is LQKENI. V lost 5 bases, J lost 3 bases, and 4 bases stayed unmatched. The CDR3 spans 14 residues. The CDR3 DNA reads as TGTGCCAGCTCAAAGACAGGGGGTGACACTGAAGCTTTCTTT. Protein: CASSKTGGDTEAFF.

The chain recombines TRBV9 with TRBJ2-3, with 10 bases aligning to TRBD1. Looked up from germline, CDR1 is SGDLS and CDR2 is YYNGEE. V dropped 1 base and J dropped 1; count of bases not matched to a gene: 6. The CDR3 runs to 17 residues. CDR3 protein: CASSVPRQGAGTDTQYF. DNA for the CDR3: TGTGCCAGCAGCGTACCGAGACAGGGGGCGGGCACAGATACGCAGTATTTT. Variable domain in full (rest from reference TRBV9 and TRBJ2-3): DSGVTQTPKHLITATGQRVTLRCSPRSGDLSVYWYQQSLDQGLQFLIQYYNGEERAKGNILERFSAQQFPDLHSELNLSSLELGDSALYFCASSVPRQGAGTDTQYFGPGTRLTVL.

The chain is built from TRBV7-6 and TRBJ1-1; 9 bases are a match to TRBD1. Germline CDR1 and CDR2: SGHVS and FNYEAQ. With V trimmed by 3 bases and J by 6 bases, 5 bases remained unmatched. The CDR3 is made up of 14 amino acids. CDR3 sequence reads: CASSLGGQGAEAFF. The CDR3 DNA sequence: TGTGCCAGCAGCTTGGGGGGACAGGGCGCTGAAGCTTTCTTT.

This rearrangement joins TRBV10-3 to TRBJ2-7; 7 bases map to TRBD1. Germline V gene lookup returns CDR1 ENHRY and CDR2 SYGVKD. The junction had 5 bases not matched to a gene; V was cut back by 6 bases and J by 6 bases. This CDR3 region has 12 residues. The CDR3 sequence: CAISITGAEQYF. The DNA for the CDR3 is TGTGCCATCAGCATCACAGGGGCCGAGCAGTACTTC.

J is TRBJ2-3 and V is TRBV13; 7 nucleotides line up with TRBD2. V lost 5 bases, J lost 2 bases, and 7 bases stayed unmatched. This CDR3 is built from 15 residues. Germline-derived CDR1 and CDR2 are PRHDT and FYEKMQ (reference sequence). As DNA, the CDR3 is TGTGCCAGCAGCCCCCTCGGGGGGACCACAGATACGCAGTATTTT. Its translation: CASSPLGGTTDTQYF.

The chain links TRBV6-1 to TRBJ1-2, with a tentative D call TRBD1 (5 bases). Germline V gene data show CDR1 as MNHNS and CDR2 as SASEGT. The CDR3 is 12 residues long. V dropped 8 bases and J dropped 4 bases, with 11 bases sitting between them. CDR3 sequence: CASRPQGYGYTF. The CDR3 DNA reads TGTGCCAGCCGCCCCCAGGGCTATGGCTACACCTTC.

The V call is TRBV7-2, the J call TRBJ2-5; 8 nucleotides line up with TRBD1. The CDR3 loop spans 14 amino acids. Per germline, CDR1 SGHTA and CDR2 FQGNSA. V lost 1 base, J lost 3 bases, and 1 base stayed unmatched. The CDR3 is CASSLGTGKETQYF. The CDR3 bases are TGTGCCAGCAGCTTAGGGACAGGGAAAGAGACCCAGTACTTC.

The DNA for the CDR3 is TGTGCCAGCAGCAAAGGGACTAGCGGAGGAGGGGGCATTCAGTACTTC. Translation gives CASSKGTSGGGGIQYF. The chain couples TRBV21-1 to TRBJ2-4; no DNA check was done on the table's D call, TRBD2. TRBV21-1 is a listed pseudogene. The CDR3 spans 16 residues.

CDR3 residues: CASSENRENKYF. The CDR3, as DNA: TGTGCCAGCTCAGAAAACCGGGAAAATAAGTACTTC. The chain recombines TRBV18 with TRBJ2-7, with a possible D match to TRBD2 (5 bases). CDR3 length equals 12 residues. Deletions cut 5 bases from V and 11 bases from J, with 16 bases between. Germline CDR1 and CDR2: KGHSH and LQKENI.